Sequencing of this TCR beta chain was carried out in a study of T cell changes during pregnancy in multiple sclerosis. V dropped 7 bases and J dropped 4; count of bases not matched to a gene: 6. The CDR3 length is 14 residues. The V gene's germline CDR1 is MNHNY and CDR2 SVGAGI (reference sequence). Assay used: immunoSEQ multiplex PCR; TCRdb lists only in-frame clones, some missing. The sample has approximately 40,000 clones, approximately 92% seen once. This TCR came from a female donor with multiple sclerosis, enrolled in a pregnancy study. The chain couples TRBV6-6 to TRBJ2-7; TRBD2 agrees at 11 bases. Sequenced material: CD4+ T cells from peripheral blood mononuclear cells, taken before pregnancy. The CDR3 protein is CASTLTSGGYEQYF. In nucleotides, the CDR3 is TGTGCCAGCACCTTAACTAGCGGGGGATACGAGCAGTACTTC.